A selection of T cell receptor beta chains follows, all from one sample in a study of long-term antiretroviral therapy in people with HIV. The data were produced by immunoSEQ multiplex PCR, yet TCRdb's version contains in-frame clones alone and is incomplete. The sample lists 6,000 to 8,500 clones; roughly 80% were seen once. The material sequenced was unsorted PBMCs, taken about 2.5 years before starting antiretroviral therapy. The receptors were sampled from a man between 35 and 55 years old with HIV. The CDR3 runs from the conserved cysteine through the conserved F or W. D genes are given only for firm matches. Rows give clone size only sometimes, using once, few, many, or a class for an expanded clone.

j_gene: TRBJ1-5
d_gene: .
abundance: .
v_gene: TRBV6-6
CDR3aa: CASSYSTGHNQPQHF
CDR3nt: TGTGCCAGCAGTTACTCCACAGGGCACAATCAGCCCCAGCATTTT

j_gene: TRBJ1-6
d_gene: .
abundance: .
v_gene: TRBV7-2
CDR3aa: CASSLDSSYNSPLHF
CDR3nt: TGTGCCAGCAGCCTGGACAGCTCCTATAATTCACCCCTCCACTTT

j_gene: TRBJ2-7
d_gene: .
abundance: once
v_gene: TRBV19
CDR3aa: CASAPWGSYEQYF
CDR3nt: TGTGCCAGTGCCCCGTGGGGCTCCTACGAGCAGTACTTC

j_gene: TRBJ2-3
d_gene: .
abundance: .
v_gene: TRBV6-4
CDR3aa: CASIQPISSTADSTYF
CDR3nt: TGTGCCAGCATCCAGCCCATATCTTCTACAGCCGATTCCACGTATTTT

j_gene: TRBJ1-1
d_gene: .
abundance: .
v_gene: TRBV2
CDR3aa: CASSGGAEAFF
CDR3nt: TGTGCCAGCAGTGGGGGCGCTGAAGCTTTCTTT

j_gene: TRBJ1-1
d_gene: .
abundance: .
v_gene: TRBV5-1
CDR3aa: CASSLLTGNTEAFF
CDR3nt: TGCGCCAGCAGCTTATTGACCGGGAACACTGAAGCTTTCTTT

j_gene: TRBJ1-5
d_gene: .
abundance: .
v_gene: TRBV25-1
CDR3aa: CASSDPGLSNQPQHF
CDR3nt: TGTGCCAGCAGTGACCCGGGGCTTAGCAATCAGCCCCAGCATTTT

j_gene: TRBJ2-6
d_gene: .
abundance: .
v_gene: TRBV6-5
CDR3aa: CASSYTRSGANVLTF
CDR3nt: TGTGCCAGCAGTTATACACGCTCTGGGGCCAACGTCCTGACTTTC

j_gene: TRBJ1-1
d_gene: .
abundance: .
v_gene: TRBV9
CDR3aa: CASSVGWGTEAFF
CDR3nt: TGTGCCAGCAGCGTAGGATGGGGCACTGAAGCTTTCTTT

j_gene: TRBJ1-1
d_gene: .
abundance: .
v_gene: TRBV30
CDR3aa: CAWERGKPEAFF
CDR3nt: TGTGCCTGGGAAAGGGGGAAACCTGAAGCTTTCTTT

j_gene: TRBJ2-7
d_gene: .
abundance: once
v_gene: TRBV7-8
CDR3aa: CASSLYVGTSYEQYF
CDR3nt: TGTGCCAGCAGCTTATACGTGGGCACCTCCTACGAGCAGTACTTC

j_gene: TRBJ2-7
d_gene: TRBD2
abundance: .
v_gene: TRBV11-3
CDR3aa: CASSSTSGGRMYF
CDR3nt: TGTGCCAGCAGCTCGACTAGCGGGGGACGGATGTACTTC

j_gene: TRBJ2-1
d_gene: TRBD2
abundance: .
v_gene: TRBV30
CDR3aa: CAWSVSPLAGGRNEQFF
CDR3nt: TGTGCCTGGAGTGTATCCCCGCTAGCGGGGGGACGCAATGAGCAGTTCTTC

j_gene: TRBJ1-2
d_gene: .
abundance: .
v_gene: TRBV28
CDR3aa: CASSLGERVIGDGYTF
CDR3nt: TGTGCCAGCAGCCTCGGAGAGCGGGTTATAGGGGATGGCTACACCTTC

j_gene: TRBJ1-2
d_gene: .
abundance: .
v_gene: TRBV30
CDR3aa: CAWNPTGPNYGYTF
CDR3nt: TGTGCCTGGAATCCGACGGGACCTAACTATGGCTACACCTTC

j_gene: TRBJ2-7
d_gene: .
abundance: few
v_gene: TRBV20-1
CDR3aa: CSVVRGYEQYF
CDR3nt: TGCAGTGTCGTCAGGGGTTACGAGCAGTACTTC

j_gene: TRBJ2-1
d_gene: .
abundance: .
v_gene: TRBV20-1
CDR3aa: CSAGQINEQFF
CDR3nt: TGCAGTGCTGGGCAGATCAATGAGCAGTTCTTC

j_gene: TRBJ1-2
d_gene: .
abundance: .
v_gene: TRBV5-6
CDR3aa: CASNQGPYGYTF
CDR3nt: TGTGCCAGCAACCAGGGGCCCTATGGCTACACCTTC

j_gene: TRBJ1-6
d_gene: .
abundance: .
v_gene: TRBV19
CDR3aa: CASNPRRDSPLHF
CDR3nt: TGTGCCAGTAACCCCAGGCGGGATTCACCCCTCCACTTT

j_gene: TRBJ2-7
d_gene: .
abundance: .
v_gene: TRBV6-1
CDR3aa: CASFAGKIVGHEQYF
CDR3nt: TGTGCCAGCTTCGCAGGGAAGATAGTGGGCCACGAGCAGTACTTC

j_gene: TRBJ1-3
d_gene: .
abundance: few
v_gene: TRBV29-1
CDR3aa: CSAQGKAGNTIYF
CDR3nt: TGCAGCGCCCAAGGAAAGGCCGGAAACACCATATATTTT

j_gene: TRBJ1-2
d_gene: .
abundance: once
v_gene: TRBV5-6
CDR3aa: CASSARGANYGYTF
CDR3nt: TGTGCCAGCAGCGCAAGGGGAGCTAACTATGGCTACACCTTC

j_gene: TRBJ2-7
d_gene: .
abundance: .
v_gene: TRBV2
CDR3aa: CASSEARVREQYF
CDR3nt: TGTGCCAGCAGTGAAGCGAGGGTGCGGGAGCAGTACTTC

j_gene: TRBJ2-7
d_gene: .
abundance: .
v_gene: TRBV9
CDR3aa: CASSLDNSYEQYF
CDR3nt: TGTGCCAGCAGCTTGGACAACTCCTACGAGCAGTACTTC

j_gene: TRBJ1-6
d_gene: .
abundance: .
v_gene: TRBV12-5
CDR3aa: CASGWPFSGALHF
CDR3nt: TGTGCTAGTGGTTGGCCGTTCTCAGGGGCCCTCCACTTT

j_gene: TRBJ1-6
d_gene: TRBD1
abundance: .
v_gene: TRBV5-1
CDR3aa: CASSGETGVGSSPLHF
CDR3nt: TGCGCCAGCAGCGGGGAGACAGGGGTCGGCTCCTCACCCCTCCACTTT